The 29 T cell receptor beta chains presented below share a single source sample, sequenced in a study of blood T cell repertoires in COVID-19. Data came from immunoSEQ multiplex PCR; TCRdb stores just in-frame clones and leaves some out. The repertoire holds 150,000 to 200,000 clones, roughly 82% seen once, with around 8.6% in the top ten. Specimen: PBMCs or T cells enriched from blood (not recorded which). Receptors originate from a woman aged 30 to 39 who had recovered from COVID-19.

The chain employs TRBV7-9 and TRBJ2-7; 11 bases map to TRBD1. Germline CDR1 SEHNR, CDR2 FQNEAQ (reference sequence). The length of the CDR3 is 14 residues. V was pared by 5 bases and J by 4 bases, with 4 bases of the junction left unmatched. CDR3 in DNA: TGTGCCAGCAGCGCAGGACAGGGGGCTTACGAGCAGTACTTC. Protein product: CASSAGQGAYEQYF.

This clone has just one count. The chain combines TRBV5-6 with TRBJ1-5; D remains unclear. Germline V lookup: CDR1 SGHDT, CDR2 YYEEEE. V lost 0 bases, J lost 2 bases, and 12 bases lay in between. The CDR3 runs 16 residues. This CDR3 reads CASSLGMGSGNQPQHF. The CDR3 bases are TGTGCCAGCAGCTTGGGTATGGGGAGCGGCAATCAGCCCCAGCATTTT.

The chain couples TRBV28 to TRBJ1-5, with 9 bases identical to TRBD1. The junction had 6 bases not matched to a gene; V was cut back by 2 bases and J by 7 bases. Germline CDR1 and CDR2: MDHEN and SYDVKM. This CDR3 is 15 amino acids long. CDR3 bases: TGTGCCAGCAGTTTAGCACAGGGGGCCGTGCAGCCCCAGCATTTT. It yields the protein CASSLAQGAVQPQHF.

This rearrangement joins TRBV28 to TRBJ2-5, with TRBD1 matching over 7 bases. The CDR3 is 16 residues long. CDR1 and CDR2 from the germline V gene are MDHEN and SYDVKM. Trimming removed 5 bases from V and 2 bases from J; junction bases left unmatched: 11. CDR3 residues: CASSKQHGTAQETQYF. The CDR3 DNA follows: TGTGCCAGCAGTAAACAACACGGGACAGCACAAGAGACCCAGTACTTC.

The chain recombines TRBV28 with TRBJ2-1; the D gene is possibly TRBD2 (6 bases). V was shortened by 5 bases and J by 5 bases, with 13 bases between the two germline ends. CDR3 size: 14 residues. Germline CDR1 is MDHEN and CDR2 is SYDVKM. The CDR3 bases are TGTGCCAGCAGTCCCCCGGGGACTCACAATGAGCAGTTCTTC. Amino acid sequence: CASSPPGTHNEQFF. Together with reference TRBV28 and TRBJ2-1, the CDR3 gives the full variable domain: DVKVTQSSRYLVKRTGEKVFLECVQDMDHENMFWYRQDPGLGLRLIYFSYDVKMKEKGDIPEGYSVSREKKERFSLILESASTNQTSMYLCASSPPGTHNEQFFGPGTRLTVL.

V usage is TRBV29-1 and J usage is TRBJ1-4, with D perhaps matching TRBD1 (6 bases). The CDR3 is made up of 14 amino acids. V was cut by 2 bases and J by 10 bases, with 17 bases left in between. Germline V gene sequence: CDR1 SQVTM, CDR2 ANQGSEA. Here the CDR3 DNA reads TGCAGCGTTGAATGGGGAGGGGGGATCGGAAAACTGTTTTTT. Its translation is CSVEWGGGIGKLFF.

The chain employs TRBV5-6 and TRBJ2-1, with 11 bases aligning to TRBD2. This CDR3 has 14 residues. CDR1 is SGHDT and CDR2 is YYEEEE in the germline V gene. With V trimmed by 2 bases and J by 9 bases, 4 bases remained unmatched. The CDR3 loop reads CASSFGLAGGEQFF. CDR3 sequence (DNA): TGTGCCAGCAGCTTTGGTCTAGCGGGAGGTGAGCAGTTCTTC.

The chain combines TRBV4-1 with TRBJ1-1; no clear D gene. Germline CDR1 is MGHRA and CDR2 is YSYEKL. This CDR3 region has 13 residues. Trimming stripped 0 bases from V and 7 bases from J, with 9 bases between. CDR3: CASSQDSPYEAFF. CDR3 sequence (DNA): TGCGCCAGCAGCCAAGATTCACCCTATGAAGCTTTCTTT.

J is TRBJ2-5 and V is TRBV19, with 8 bases lining up with TRBD1. Germline V gene sequence: CDR1 LNHDA, CDR2 SQIVND (reference sequence). With 3 bases clipped from V and 4 bases from J, the junction kept 1 base outside the gene matches. CDR3 size: 13 residues. The CDR3 reads CASSMTGVETQYF. The CDR3 region has the DNA TGTGCCAGTAGTATGACAGGGGTAGAGACCCAGTACTTC.

The genes are TRBV11-3 and TRBJ2-7; 7 bases map to TRBD2. This CDR3 comprises 13 residues. CDR1 SGHNT and CDR2 YENEEA come from the germline V gene. V lost 0 bases and J lost 4; bases outside the gene matches: 0. Written as DNA, the CDR3 is TGTGCCAGCAGCTTAGAGCGGGAGTACGAGCAGTACTTC. This codes for CASSLEREYEQYF.

The rearrangement links TRBV3-1 (or the pseudogene TRBV3-2) to TRBJ2-3; 9 bases are shared with TRBD2. The CDR3 loop spans 18 amino acids. Germline V gene sequence: CDR1 LGHDT, CDR2 YNNKEL (reference sequence). The trim removed 0 bases at V and 0 bases at J, leaving 7 bases unmatched. CDR3: CASSQDWASGNSTDTQYF. CDR3 sequence (DNA): TGTGCCAGCAGCCAAGATTGGGCTAGCGGGAATAGCACAGATACGCAGTATTTT.

V usage is TRBV28 and J usage is TRBJ1-5, with 9 bases aligning to TRBD1. CDR1 and CDR2 from the germline V gene are MDHEN and SYDVKM. V was clipped by 5 bases and J by 4 bases; unmatched bases: 3. The CDR3 has 14 amino acids. For the CDR3, the DNA is TGTGCCAGCAGTACAGGGGGCACAAATCAGCCCCAGCATTTT. Translated, it gives CASSTGGTNQPQHF.

This chain uses TRBV3-1 (or the pseudogene TRBV3-2) with TRBJ1-3; D uncertain. Per germline, CDR1 LGHDT and CDR2 YNNKEL (reference sequence). The CDR3 sequence is 16 residues long. V was cut by 2 bases and J by 2 bases, with 13 bases left in between. The CDR3 loop reads CASSQTRGATGNTIYF. CDR3 sequence (DNA): TGTGCCAGCAGCCAAACAAGAGGCGCGACTGGAAACACCATATATTTT.

The chain links TRBV4-1 to TRBJ2-2, with a weak D call TRBD2 (5 bases). The CDR3 loop spans 13 amino acids. V gave up 1 base and J gave up 7 bases, with 7 bases separating them. Germline lookup yields CDR1 MGHRA and CDR2 YSYEKL. The CDR3 nucleotides read TGCGCCAGCAGCCAAGTGGCGGGCGGGGAGCTGTTTTTT. This translates into CASSQVAGGELFF.

The chain has TRBV6-5 and TRBJ1-5, with no clear D. The CDR3 has 14 amino acids. Trimming removed 7 bases at V and 2 bases at J, with 12 bases between. Germline values: CDR1 MNHEY, CDR2 SVGAGI. The CDR3 region has the DNA TGTGCCAGCATGTCTTTCCCTGGCAATCAGCCCCAGCATTTT. Its protein product is CASMSFPGNQPQHF.

The chain uses TRBV20-1 and TRBJ2-7; tentative D call: TRBD1 (6 bases). This CDR3 comprises 11 residues. The germline V and J ends were trimmed by 5 bases and 3 bases, with 8 bases remaining between them. CDR1 is DFQATT, CDR2 SNEGSKA, per germline (reference sequence). The CDR3 nucleotides are TGCAGTGCTCAAGGGGGCTACGAGCAGTACTTC. Protein: CSAQGGYEQYF.

The chain links TRBV5-1 to TRBJ2-1, with 7 bases lining up with TRBD2. This CDR3 is 14 amino acids long. J lost 6 bases, V lost 0 bases, and 3 bases had no gene match. Germline CDR1 is SGHRS and CDR2 is YFSETQ. As DNA, the CDR3 is TGCGCCAGCAGCTTGGGACTAGCCGCCAATGAGCAGTTCTTC. Its protein is CASSLGLAANEQFF.

The chain carries TRBV29-1 and TRBJ2-7; maybe TRBD1 (5 bases). The CDR3 is 16 amino acids. Trimming stripped 4 bases from V and 3 bases from J, with 22 bases between. CDR1 and CDR2 (germline): SQVTM, ANQGSEA. The CDR3 region has the DNA TGCAGCGTTGTCCCCGAACTGAACTGGGGCTACTACGAGCAGTACTTC. Translated: CSVVPELNWGYYEQYF.

This clone was counted once. The gene calls are TRBV10-3 and TRBJ2-2; 9 bases are shared with TRBD2. V was clipped by 4 bases and J by 2 bases; unmatched bases: 8. CDR1 ENHRY and CDR2 SYGVKD come from the germline V gene. This CDR3 region has 17 residues. CDR3 loop: CAISGTWTSVNTGELFF. CDR3 bases: TGTGCCATCAGTGGAACCTGGACTAGCGTTAACACCGGGGAGCTGTTTTTT.

This chain joins TRBV11-2 and TRBJ1-4; no clear D gene. This CDR3 region has 12 residues. The germline CDR1 and CDR2 sequences are SGHAT and FQNNGV. The V gene lost 5 bases and the J gene lost 8 bases, with 9 bases spanning the gap. CDR3 amino acids: CASSPGWEKLFF. The CDR3 coding sequence is TGTGCCAGCAGCCCAGGCTGGGAAAAACTGTTTTTT.

The chain recombines TRBV5-1 with TRBJ1-1; D might be TRBD1 (6 bases). Germline CDR1 is SGHRS and CDR2 is YFSETQ. Between the trimmed V and J ends, which lost 3 bases and 1 base, there was a span of 13 bases. CDR3 length equals 15 residues. The CDR3 region has the DNA TGCGCCAGCAGCTACACGGACAGAAAGAACACTGAAGCTTTCTTT. Protein sequence: CASSYTDRKNTEAFF.

This chain uses TRBV24-1 with TRBJ2-1; D ambiguous. CDR3 length: 15 residues. Trimming cost V 6 bases and J 14 bases, with 25 bases left between them. CDR1 is KGHDR, CDR2 SFDVKD, per germline. The CDR3 DNA sequence: TGTGCCACCAGTCCAAATATGGGCCCAGCCTTTAGGAAGTTCTTC. Protein product: CATSPNMGPAFRKFF.

The chain recombines TRBV11-3 with TRBJ2-5, with TRBD2 identical over 11 bases. CDR1 is SGHNT and CDR2 is YENEEA in the germline V gene. The CDR3 has 16 residues. The junction had 5 bases not matched to a gene; V was cut back by 2 bases and J by 3 bases. The DNA for the CDR3 is TGTGCCAGCAGCTTACTAGCGGGAGGCCGAAAAGAGACCCAGTACTTC. It encodes CASSLLAGGRKETQYF.

J is TRBJ2-7 and V is TRBV3-1 (or the pseudogene TRBV3-2); TRBD2 matches 8 bases. V shed 6 bases, J shed 3 bases, and the junction held 10 bases outside the gene matches. The CDR3 length is 15 residues. Germline CDR1 LGHDT, CDR2 YNNKEL (reference sequence). CDR3 protein: CASSLTSGIIYEQYF. The CDR3 DNA reads as TGTGCCAGCAGTCTTACTAGCGGTATAATCTACGAGCAGTACTTC.

This clone was observed a single time. The genes are TRBV24-1 and TRBJ1-1, with TRBD1 matching 7 bases. The germline V gene encodes CDR1 KGHDR and CDR2 SFDVKD. Losses at the gene ends were 7 bases for V and 1 base for J; bases not matched to a gene: 2. The CDR3 length is 13 residues. The DNA for the CDR3 is TGTGCCACCAGACGACAGGGGAACACTGAAGCTTTCTTT. This gives the protein CATRRQGNTEAFF.

The V and J genes are TRBV19 and TRBJ1-5; 10 bases agree with TRBD1. Germline values: CDR1 LNHDA, CDR2 SQIVND (reference sequence). The CDR3 consists of 14 residues. V was pared by 7 bases and J by 1 base, with 1 base of the junction left unmatched. In DNA form, the CDR3 reads TGTGCCAGTAAGGGACAGGGGAGCAATCAGCCCCAGCATTTT. Translating gives CASKGQGSNQPQHF.

The V and J genes are TRBV6-5 and TRBJ1-2, with D perhaps matching TRBD1 (5 bases). Trimming removed 2 bases from V and 3 bases from J, with 7 bases in between. This CDR3 is 13 amino acids long. CDR1 is MNHEY and CDR2 is SVGAGI in the germline V gene. CDR3 DNA sequence: TGTGCCAGCAGTTACGGGGCACACTATGGCTACACCTTC. It translates to CASSYGAHYGYTF.

This clone is a singleton in its sample. The gene calls are TRBV5-4 and TRBJ2-3, with 7 bases matching TRBD2. The CDR3 is 16 residues long. J lost 0 bases, V lost 1 base, and 5 bases had no gene match. Germline-derived CDR1 and CDR2 are SGHNT and YYREEE (reference sequence). In DNA, the CDR3 is TGTGCCAGCAGCTTGTTAGTTAGCGGGAGCACAGATACGCAGTATTTT. Its protein is CASSLLVSGSTDTQYF.

This chain uses TRBV11-2 with TRBJ2-3; D is possibly TRBD2 (5 bases). The CDR3 length is 13 residues. Germline assignment: CDR1 SGHAT and CDR2 FQNNGV. V was trimmed by 0 bases and J by 6 bases, leaving 7 bases between them. CDR3 nucleotide sequence: TGTGCCAGCAGCTTAGACGGCGGGGATACGCAGTATTTT. It codes for CASSLDGGDTQYF.